The 7 T cell receptor beta chains reported below all come from one sample, sequenced in a study of metastatic and nonmetastatic thyroid tumors. TCRdb reassembled clones from the PCR reads with MiXCR. The sample gives roughly 24,000 clones, around 20% of which show up once; 10% to 15% is in the top ten. Thyroid surgery took place with no prior treatment in any patient. Sequenced input: blood. These TCRs come from a male donor with papillary thyroid cancer or a benign thyroid nodule (not recorded which). Some clones in this sample may be carry-over from other donors' samples.

This clone is labeled as medium-sized. The chain combines TRBV2 with TRBJ2-7, with TRBD1 matching over 8 bases. CDR1 and CDR2 from the germline V gene are SNHLY and FYNNEI. V shed 6 bases, J shed 6 bases, and the junction held 10 bases outside the gene matches. The CDR3 contains 14 residues. CDR3 in DNA: TGTGCCAGCAGCGCGTCCGGACAGGGTGGCGAGCAGTACTTC. It codes for CASSASGQGGEQYF.

This clone was counted at least ten times. The genes are TRBV10-3 and TRBJ1-1; D may be TRBD1 (6 bases). The CDR3 has 14 amino acids. Trimming removed 5 bases at V and 4 bases at J, with 14 bases between. Looked up from germline, CDR1 is ENHRY and CDR2 is SYGVKD. CDR3 sequence (DNA): TGTGCCATCAGTCCGACAGGCATGGGCACTGAAGCTTTCTTT. It is translated as CAISPTGMGTEAFF.

This clone was detected ten times or more. Since a much larger clone is just one base distant, this may be a read error. In the same sample, other DNA sequences code for this CDR3. The chain employs TRBV6-7 and TRBJ1-6; D is perhaps TRBD1 (5 bases). TRBV6-7 is labeled an ORF, and its function is uncertain. CDR3 length: 14 amino acids. The CDR3 coding sequence is TGCGCCAGCGACGAGGACTCCTGGGGGTCACCCCTCCACTTT. Encoded protein: CASDEDSWGSPLHF.

The V and J genes are TRBV20-1 and TRBJ1-5; TRBD1 matches at 9 bases. The germline gives CDR1 DFQATT, CDR2 SNEGSKA (reference sequence). The CDR3 sequence is 16 residues long. With V trimmed by 5 bases and J by 6 bases, 14 bases remained unmatched. CDR3 sequence: CSASPRDRVIGQPQHF. DNA of the CDR3: TGCAGTGCTTCACCAAGGGACAGGGTAATCGGTCAGCCCCAGCATTTT.

As for this clone: At one end, the junction sequence differs from germline, possibly due to a read error. This rearrangement joins TRBV6-1 to TRBJ1-1, with 7 bases identical to TRBD1. This CDR3 is built from 14 residues. The germline gives CDR1 MNHNS, CDR2 SASEGT. The CDR3 region has the DNA TGTGCCAGCAGGACCGGGCAGGGGGAAACTGAGGCTTTCTTT. As protein: CASRTGQGETEAFF.

This clone was counted at least ten times. The chain joins TRBV7-9 to TRBJ1-2, with D perhaps matching TRBD1 (5 bases). This CDR3 comprises 14 residues. Germline assignment: CDR1 SEHNR and CDR2 FQNEAQ (reference sequence). The germline V and J ends were trimmed by 4 bases and 8 bases, with 17 bases remaining between them. The CDR3 is CASSSDAGPIGYTF. In DNA form, the CDR3 reads TGTGCCAGCAGCTCTGACGCAGGGCCGATCGGCTACACCTTC.

In its sample, this clone was seen a few times. The sample contains more than one DNA sequence encoding this CDR3. This chain connects TRBV7-2 to TRBJ2-7; D perhaps matches TRBD1 (5 bases). The CDR3 has 12 amino acids. V lost 3 bases and J 3 bases, leaving 6 bases between the germline ends. Germline-derived CDR1 and CDR2 are SGHTA and FQGNSA. The CDR3 region has the DNA TGTGCCAGCAGCTTTCAGGGCTACGAGCAGTACTTC. Encoded protein: CASSFQGYEQYF.